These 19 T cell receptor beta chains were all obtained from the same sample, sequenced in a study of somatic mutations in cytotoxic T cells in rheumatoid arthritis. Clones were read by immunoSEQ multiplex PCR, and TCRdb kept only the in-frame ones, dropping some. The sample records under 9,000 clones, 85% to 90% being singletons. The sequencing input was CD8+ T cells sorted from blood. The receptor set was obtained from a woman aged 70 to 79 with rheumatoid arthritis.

CDR3 DNA sequence: TGTGCCAGCAGGCTGGGGACAGGCCCTGGGCAGTACTTC. Translation gives CASRLGTGPGQYF. The chain recombines TRBV27 with TRBJ2-7; 8 bases agree with TRBD1. V was clipped by 6 bases and J by 9 bases; unmatched bases: 10. The CDR3 consists of 13 residues. CDR1 and CDR2 from the germline V gene are MNHEY and SMNVEV (reference sequence).

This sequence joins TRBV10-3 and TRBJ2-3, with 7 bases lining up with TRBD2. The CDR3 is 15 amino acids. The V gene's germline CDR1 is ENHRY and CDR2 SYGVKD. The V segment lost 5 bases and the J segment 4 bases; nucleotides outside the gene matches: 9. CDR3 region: CAISLGDYSADTQYF. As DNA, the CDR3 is TGTGCCATCAGTCTAGGGGACTACAGCGCAGATACGCAGTATTTT.

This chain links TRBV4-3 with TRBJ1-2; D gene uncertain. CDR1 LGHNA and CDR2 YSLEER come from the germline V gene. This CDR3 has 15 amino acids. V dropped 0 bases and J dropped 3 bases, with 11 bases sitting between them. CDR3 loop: CASSQEGGEDYGYTF. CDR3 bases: TGCGCCAGCAGCCAAGAAGGTGGTGAGGACTATGGCTACACCTTC.

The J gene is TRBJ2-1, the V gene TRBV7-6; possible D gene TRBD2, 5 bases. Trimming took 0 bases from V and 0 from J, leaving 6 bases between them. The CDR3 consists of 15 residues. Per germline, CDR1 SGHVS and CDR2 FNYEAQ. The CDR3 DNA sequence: TGTGCCAGCAGCTTAGCGGGGAGCTCCTACAATGAGCAGTTCTTC. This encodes CASSLAGSSYNEQFF.

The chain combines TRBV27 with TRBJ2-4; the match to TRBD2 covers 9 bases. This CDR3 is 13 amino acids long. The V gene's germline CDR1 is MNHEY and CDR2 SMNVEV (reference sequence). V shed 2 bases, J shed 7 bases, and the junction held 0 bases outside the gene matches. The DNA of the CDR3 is TGTGCCAGCAGTTTAGCGGGAGGGAACATTCAGTACTTC. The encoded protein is CASSLAGGNIQYF.

The chain's CDR3 is CASLQKDTGELFF. The CDR3 coding sequence is TGTGCCAGCCTACAGAAAGACACCGGGGAGCTGTTTTTT. This rearrangement joins TRBV2 to TRBJ2-2; D is ambiguous. The ends were cut back, 8 bases at V and 3 bases at J, with 10 bases in the middle. The CDR3 contains 13 residues. Germline CDR1 and CDR2: SNHLY and FYNNEI.

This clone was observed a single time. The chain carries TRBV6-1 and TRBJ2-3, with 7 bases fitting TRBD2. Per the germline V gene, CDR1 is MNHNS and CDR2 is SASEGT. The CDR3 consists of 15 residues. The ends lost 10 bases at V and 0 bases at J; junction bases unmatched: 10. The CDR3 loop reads CAIKWGGGSTDTQYF. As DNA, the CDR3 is TGTGCCATCAAGTGGGGGGGAGGGAGCACAGATACGCAGTATTTT.

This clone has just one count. The CDR3 coding sequence is TGCGCCAGCAGCCAAGGACTAGCGGGGGGCGAGGAGACCCAGTACTTC. Its translation: CASSQGLAGGEETQYF. The J gene is TRBJ2-5, the V gene TRBV4-3, with TRBD2 identical over 13 bases. CDR1 LGHNA and CDR2 YSLEER come from the germline V gene. V gave up 1 base and J gave up 5 bases; unmatched junction bases: 4. This CDR3 is 16 amino acids long.

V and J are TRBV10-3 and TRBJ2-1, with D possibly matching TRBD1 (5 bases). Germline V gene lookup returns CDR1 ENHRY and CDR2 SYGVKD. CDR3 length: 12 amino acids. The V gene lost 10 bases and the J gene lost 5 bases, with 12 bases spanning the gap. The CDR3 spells CATSDTNNEQFF. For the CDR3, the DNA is TGTGCCACTTCGGACACAAACAATGAGCAGTTCTTC.

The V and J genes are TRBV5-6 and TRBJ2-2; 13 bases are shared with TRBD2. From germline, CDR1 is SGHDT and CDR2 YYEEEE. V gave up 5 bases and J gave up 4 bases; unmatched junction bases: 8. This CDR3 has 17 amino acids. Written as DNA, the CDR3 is TGTGCCAGCAGACCGGGACTAGCGGGAAGGAGCACCGGGGAGCTGTTTTTT. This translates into CASRPGLAGRSTGELFF.

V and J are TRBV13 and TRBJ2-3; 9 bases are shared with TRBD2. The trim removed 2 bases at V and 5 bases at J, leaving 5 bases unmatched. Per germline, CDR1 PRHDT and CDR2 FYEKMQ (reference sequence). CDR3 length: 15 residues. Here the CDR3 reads CASSLRREGQDTQYF. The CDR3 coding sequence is TGTGCCAGCAGCTTAAGGCGGGAGGGCCAAGATACGCAGTATTTT.

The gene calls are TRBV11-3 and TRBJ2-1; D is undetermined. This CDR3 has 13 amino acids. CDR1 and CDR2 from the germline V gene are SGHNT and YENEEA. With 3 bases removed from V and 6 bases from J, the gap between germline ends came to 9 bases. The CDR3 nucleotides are TGTGCCAGCAGCTTGGGCCAGTTCAATGAGCAGTTCTTC. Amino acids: CASSLGQFNEQFF.

The CDR3 is CASSLASTSWDNEQFF. The CDR3 DNA reads TGTGCCAGCAGCTTAGCCAGCACTAGCTGGGACAATGAGCAGTTCTTC. The rearrangement joins TRBV7-2 to TRBJ2-1; D is possibly TRBD2 (6 bases). The CDR3 extends over 16 amino acids. Germline lookup yields CDR1 SGHTA and CDR2 FQGNSA. Trimming took off 0 bases at V and 5 bases at J, with 14 bases between the two ends.

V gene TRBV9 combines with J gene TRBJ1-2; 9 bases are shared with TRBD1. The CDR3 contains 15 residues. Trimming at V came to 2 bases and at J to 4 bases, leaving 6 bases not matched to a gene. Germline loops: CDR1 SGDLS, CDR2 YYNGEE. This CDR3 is CASSVAGQGRYGYTF. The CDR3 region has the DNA TGTGCCAGCAGCGTGGCGGGACAGGGCCGCTATGGCTACACCTTC.

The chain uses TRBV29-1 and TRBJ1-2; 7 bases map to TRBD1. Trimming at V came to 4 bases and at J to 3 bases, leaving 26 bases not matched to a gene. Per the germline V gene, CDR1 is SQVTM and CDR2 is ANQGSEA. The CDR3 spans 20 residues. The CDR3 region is CSVVGIPVLDGGQEHYGYTF. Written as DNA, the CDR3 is TGCAGCGTTGTGGGGATACCCGTTTTGGACGGAGGACAGGAACACTATGGCTACACCTTC.

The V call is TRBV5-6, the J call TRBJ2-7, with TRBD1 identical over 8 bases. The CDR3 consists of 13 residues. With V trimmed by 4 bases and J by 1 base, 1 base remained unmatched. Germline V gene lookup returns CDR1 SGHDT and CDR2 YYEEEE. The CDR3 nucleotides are TGTGCCAGCAGCGGGGACAGGTCCTACGAGCAGTACTTC. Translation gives CASSGDRSYEQYF.

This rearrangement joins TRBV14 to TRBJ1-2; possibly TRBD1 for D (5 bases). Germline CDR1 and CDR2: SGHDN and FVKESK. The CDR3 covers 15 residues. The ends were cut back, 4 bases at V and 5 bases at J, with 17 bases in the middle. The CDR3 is CASSRGTFGGYGYTF. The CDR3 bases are TGTGCCAGCAGCCGCGGGACTTTTGGAGGGTATGGCTACACCTTC.

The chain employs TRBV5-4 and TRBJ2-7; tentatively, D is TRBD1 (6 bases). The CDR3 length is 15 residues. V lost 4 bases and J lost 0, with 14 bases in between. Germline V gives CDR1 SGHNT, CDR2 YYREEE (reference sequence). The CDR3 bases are TGTGCCAGCAGCCCATACCAGGGGAGCTCCTACGAGCAGTACTTC. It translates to CASSPYQGSSYEQYF. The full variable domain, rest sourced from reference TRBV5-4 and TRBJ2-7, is ETGVTQSPTHLIKTRGQQVTLRCSSQSGHNTVSWYQQALGQGPQFIFQYYREEENGRGNFPPRFSGLQFPNYSSELNVNALELDDSALYLCASSPYQGSSYEQYFGPGTRLTVT.

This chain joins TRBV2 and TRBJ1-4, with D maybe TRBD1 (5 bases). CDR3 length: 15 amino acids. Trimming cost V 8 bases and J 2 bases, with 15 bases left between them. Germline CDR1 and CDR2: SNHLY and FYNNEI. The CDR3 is CASVGGTRTNEKLFF. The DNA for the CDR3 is TGTGCCAGCGTGGGGGGGACCAGGACTAATGAAAAACTGTTTTTT.